The 10 T cell receptor beta chains below all came from one sample that was sequenced in a study of blood T cells in healthy people across ages (dated by TCRdb to between 2015 and 2017). Library method: 5' RACE. The sequencer was an Illumina HiSeq 2500. A second PCR of about 7 to 12 cycles was run with a J-beta primer mix and a sample-barcoded 5' primer. Through fastp at Q25 and MiXCR, TCRdb rebuilt clones from the public reads, retaining in-frame beta chains. Each entry is one CDR3 protein sequence, shown with its most common DNA and genes. Counted in this sample were about 1.4 million distinct CDR3 sequences; approximately 60% of them appeared once. 6.5% to 8.5% of the sample is in the top ten clones. The sample taken for sequencing was blood. These receptors were collected from a man aged 18 to 30 in good health.

This clonotype was found a few times. The chain links TRBV7-9 to TRBJ1-2; no definite D call. This CDR3 is 14 amino acids long. Germline V gives CDR1 SEHNR, CDR2 FQNEAQ (reference sequence). Deletions cut 1 base from V and 3 bases from J, with 9 bases between. The CDR3 DNA sequence: TGTGCCAGCAGCTTAGGCCCAGGATACTATGGCTACACCTTC. Translating gives CASSLGPGYYGYTF.

This clonotype was counted once. The rearrangement links TRBV29-1 to TRBJ2-1; D may match TRBD1 or TRBD2 (5 bases each). CDR1 and CDR2 from the germline V gene are SQVTM and ANQGSEA. The V end was cut by 7 bases, the J end by 2 bases, with 9 bases between. CDR3 length: 12 amino acids. The CDR3 region is CSAEGPYNEQFF. The CDR3 nucleotides read TGCAGCGCTGAGGGACCCTACAATGAGCAGTTCTTC.

This clonotype was seen more than once but under ten times. This CDR3 is CASSLSDVEAFF. The DNA for the CDR3 is TGTGCCAGCAGCTTATCGGATGTTGAAGCTTTCTTT. The chain carries TRBV7-9 and TRBJ1-1; D is undetermined. V was pared by 2 bases and J by 7 bases, with 8 bases between. The CDR3 contains 12 residues. Germline CDR1 reads SEHNR; CDR2 reads FQNEAQ (reference sequence).

In its sample, this clonotype was seen a few times. The rearrangement links TRBV20-1 to TRBJ2-6; 7 bases are shared with TRBD1. After removal of 0 bases from V and 3 bases from J, the junction contained 11 bases not matched to a gene. Germline CDR1 is DFQATT and CDR2 is SNEGSKA (reference sequence). There are 18 residues in the CDR3. CDR3 nucleotides: TGCAGTGCTAGAGATATCGGACAGGCGATAGGTGGGGCCAACGTCCTGACTTTC. Translating gives CSARDIGQAIGGANVLTF.

The V gene is TRBV29-1, the J gene TRBJ2-3; 10 bases line up with TRBD2. Germline V gene sequence: CDR1 SQVTM, CDR2 ANQGSEA. The CDR3 has 16 residues. The junction had 7 bases not matched to a gene; V was cut back by 1 base and J by 3 bases. The CDR3 nucleotides are TGCAGCGTTGAAGGTCGGCCTAGCGGGAGTACAGATACGCAGTATTTT. It encodes CSVEGRPSGSTDTQYF.

The table lists this clonotype with a few counts. The CDR3 DNA follows: TGTGCCAGCAGTCCCGAAGTTGAAAACTACGAGCAGTACTTC. Amino acids: CASSPEVENYEQYF. V gene TRBV12-3 or TRBV12-4 combines with J gene TRBJ2-7; D gene ambiguous. The V end was cut by 5 bases, the J end by 3 bases, with 14 bases between. This CDR3 spans 14 amino acids.

This clonotype appeared a few times. At one of its ends the junction is not consistent with the germline gene, which may arise from a read error. The rearrangement uses TRBV6-4 and TRBJ2-1, with D hard to call. Germline CDR1 MRHNA, CDR2 SNTAGT. This CDR3 has 14 residues. In DNA, the CDR3 is TGTGCCAGCAATGACGGTAGCTCCTACAATGAGCAGTTCTTC. It translates to CASNDGSSYNEQFF.

The V gene is TRBV20-1, the J gene TRBJ1-1; 10 bases align to TRBD1. Germline values: CDR1 DFQATT, CDR2 SNEGSKA (reference sequence). CDR3 size: 15 residues. CDR3 sequence (DNA): TGCAGAGCACTTGACAGGGGGCGGTGGGACACTGAAGCTTTCTTT. Residues: CRALDRGRWDTEAFF.

The chain is built from TRBV6-5 and TRBJ1-2; possibly TRBD1 for D (6 bases). V lost 6 bases and J 4 bases, leaving 15 bases between the germline ends. This CDR3 contains 14 residues. Germline V gene sequence: CDR1 MNHEY, CDR2 SVGAGI. CDR3 region: CASSLDSVLYGYTF. The CDR3 DNA sequence: TGTGCCAGCAGCCTGGACAGCGTTCTCTATGGCTACACCTTC.

The CDR3 region is CASSLQGTVINVLTF. CDR3 nucleotides: TGTGCCAGCAGTTTACAGGGGACCGTGATCAACGTCCTGACTTTC. The chain carries TRBV28 and TRBJ2-6; a weak D match, TRBD1 (6 bases). CDR3 length equals 15 residues. The ends were cut back, 2 bases at V and 9 bases at J, with 14 bases in the middle. CDR1 and CDR2 from the germline V gene are MDHEN and SYDVKM.